This record looks at one TCR beta chain sequence and its context. This record belongs to a study of control samples from healthy donors and cancer patients. Sequencing was performed with immunoSEQ multiplex PCR; in TCRdb, only in-frame clones are kept and a portion is missing. The data show fewer than 250,000 clones, about 90% seen once. The junction had 10 bases not matched to a gene; V was cut back by 3 bases and J by 12 bases. CDR1 is MDHEN, CDR2 SYDVKM, per germline. This CDR3 has 14 amino acids. V usage is TRBV28 and J usage is TRBJ2-1; TRBD2 matches at 8 bases. This clonotype was sampled from a man between 25 and 39 years old in good health. The sequencing sample was made of blood. The CDR3 nucleotides are TGTGCCAGCAGTTTCCGTAGCGGGGTTTGGGTGCAGTTCTTC. This encodes CASSFRSGVWVQFF. Looking up the rest from reference TRBV28 and TRBJ2-1 gives the full variable domain: DVKVTQSSRYLVKRTGEKVFLECVQDMDHENMFWYRQDPGLGLRLIYFSYDVKMKEKGDIPEGYSVSREKKERFSLILESASTNQTSMYLCASSFRSGVWVQFFGPGTRLTVL.